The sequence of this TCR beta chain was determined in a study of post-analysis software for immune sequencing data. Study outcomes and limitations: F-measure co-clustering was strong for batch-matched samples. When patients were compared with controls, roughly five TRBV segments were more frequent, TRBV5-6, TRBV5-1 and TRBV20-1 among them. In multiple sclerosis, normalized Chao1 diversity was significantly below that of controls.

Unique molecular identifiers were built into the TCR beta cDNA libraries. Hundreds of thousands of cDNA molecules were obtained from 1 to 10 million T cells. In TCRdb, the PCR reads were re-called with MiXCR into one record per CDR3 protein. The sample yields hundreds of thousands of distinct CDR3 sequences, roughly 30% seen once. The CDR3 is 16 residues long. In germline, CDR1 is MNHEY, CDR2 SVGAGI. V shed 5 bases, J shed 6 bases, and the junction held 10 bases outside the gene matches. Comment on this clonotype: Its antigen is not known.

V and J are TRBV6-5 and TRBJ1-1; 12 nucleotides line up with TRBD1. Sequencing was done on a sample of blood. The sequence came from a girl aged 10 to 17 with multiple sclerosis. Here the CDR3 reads CASSRPGTGGLPEAFF. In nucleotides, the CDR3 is TGTGCCAGCAGTCGCCCCGGGACAGGGGGCTTACCTGAAGCTTTCTTT.